The 27 T cell receptor beta chains listed next were all sequenced from one sample in a study of PD-1 blockade in classical Hodgkin lymphoma (dated by TCRdb to about 2020). The time point label of this sample denotes: cycle 2 day 1 (C2D1) of nivolumab. Every trial patient had relapsed after autologous stem cell transplantation, and cohorts A, B and C differed in prior brentuximab vedotin exposure. Libraries were prepared through the immunoSEQ multiplex PCR assay. TCRdb carries this immuneACCESS record with in-frame sequences only. Its versions omit some clonotypes, under half of them owing to an unresolved V gene in the studies checked, with the rest unexplained. The sample table records just under 45,000 clones; approximately 72% of these occur just once. The ten largest clones capture under 3.5% of the sample. The input for sequencing was peripheral blood mononuclear cells (PBMCs), taken before the second cycle of nivolumab. Every receptor here comes from a human donor with classical Hodgkin lymphoma.

Comments on this clone: One end of the junction is discordant with germline, which a read error may explain. The chain combines TRBV30 with TRBJ2-5, with 7 bases that match TRBD1. CDR1 is GTSNPN, CDR2 SVGIG, per germline (reference sequence). This CDR3 contains 15 residues. In DNA, the CDR3 is TGTGCCTGGAGTGGGGAAGGGACAGTCCAAGAGATCCAGTACTTC. Translation: CAWSGEGTVQEIQYF.

The chain has TRBV5-4 and TRBJ2-5; no definite D call. Germline-derived CDR1 and CDR2 are SGHNT and YYREEE (reference sequence). V was shortened by 2 bases and J by 2 bases, with 10 bases between the two germline ends. There are 14 residues in the CDR3. CDR3 loop: CASSFEENQETQYF. The CDR3 nucleotides read TGTGCCAGCAGCTTTGAAGAAAATCAAGAGACCCAGTACTTC.

This chain connects TRBV11-3 to TRBJ2-2, with a tentative D call TRBD2 (5 bases). Trimming removed 8 bases from V and 7 bases from J, with 11 bases in between. CDR3 length: 12 amino acids. CDR1 SGHNT and CDR2 YENEEA come from the germline V gene. The CDR3 here is CASAIRGGELFF. The CDR3 coding sequence is TGTGCCAGCGCTATCCGGGGCGGGGAGCTGTTTTTT.

The rearrangement joins TRBV19 to TRBJ1-5; maybe TRBD1 (5 bases). Germline values: CDR1 LNHDA, CDR2 SQIVND (reference sequence). Trimming took 0 bases from V and 6 from J, leaving 12 bases between them. CDR3 size: 15 residues. This chain's CDR3 is CASSIDGGLGQPQHF. The DNA of the CDR3 is TGTGCCAGTAGTATAGATGGGGGGTTGGGTCAGCCCCAGCATTTT. The full variable domain, rest sourced from reference TRBV19 and TRBJ1-5, is DGGITQSPKYLFRKEGQNVTLSCEQNLNHDAMYWYRQDPGQGLRLIYYSQIVNDFQKGDIAEGYSVSREKKESFPLTVTSAQKNPTAFYLCASSIDGGLGQPQHFGDGTRLSIL.

This clone was counted between two and nine times. The rearrangement links TRBV28 to TRBJ2-5; 10 nucleotides agree with TRBD1. V lost 9 bases and J lost 7; bases outside the gene matches: 11. This CDR3 has 14 residues. Germline-derived CDR1 and CDR2 are MDHEN and SYDVKM. Here the CDR3 reads CASQTGTGARTQYF. The CDR3 nucleotides read TGTGCCAGTCAAACCGGGACAGGGGCACGGACCCAGTACTTC.

V usage is TRBV10-3 and J usage is TRBJ2-7, with 7 nucleotides matching TRBD2. CDR1 and CDR2 from the germline V gene are ENHRY and SYGVKD. The V and J ends lost 8 bases and 7 bases, in that order; junction bases with no gene match: 8. The CDR3 spans 12 residues. CDR3 in amino acids: CAIVGGPGEQYF. The CDR3 DNA reads TGTGCCATCGTGGGAGGGCCGGGAGAGCAGTACTTC.

The chain joins TRBV19 to TRBJ1-2; 7 bases agree with TRBD1. The CDR3 extends over 15 amino acids. V shed 1 base, J shed 3 bases, and the junction held 5 bases outside the gene matches. The germline V gene encodes CDR1 LNHDA and CDR2 SQIVND (reference sequence). The CDR3 DNA reads TGTGCCAGTAGTATAGTAGGAGGGGGCGACTATGGCTACACCTTC. The encoded protein is CASSIVGGGDYGYTF.

This chain uses TRBV9 with TRBJ1-1; D not resolved. The CDR3 contains 14 residues. Trimming pared 0 bases from V and 7 bases from J, leaving 13 bases between. Germline lookup yields CDR1 SGDLS and CDR2 YYNGEE. CDR3 amino acids: CASSVARASGEAFF. The CDR3 DNA follows: TGTGCCAGCAGCGTAGCTAGGGCTTCGGGTGAAGCTTTCTTT.

By frequency in the sample, this clone is large (0.1 to 1%). The rearrangement links TRBV14 to TRBJ2-3; 7 bases agree with TRBD1. The CDR3 extends over 13 amino acids. Germline CDR1 SGHDN, CDR2 FVKESK. The ends lost 1 base at V and 9 bases at J; junction bases unmatched: 4. CDR3 amino acids: CASSQANRGTQYF. CDR3 nucleotides: TGTGCCAGCAGCCAAGCCAACAGGGGAACGCAGTATTTT.

This clone came up once. The chain uses TRBV30 and TRBJ1-5, with TRBD1 identical over 12 bases. The V gene's germline CDR1 is GTSNPN and CDR2 SVGIG (reference sequence). Trimming at V came to 3 bases and at J to 5 bases, leaving 14 bases not matched to a gene. The CDR3 has 18 residues. CDR3 in amino acids: CAWSPGTGGETGDQPQHF. CDR3 DNA: TGTGCCTGGAGCCCCGGGACAGGGGGCGAAACAGGAGATCAGCCCCAGCATTTT.

This chain links TRBV7-6 with TRBJ2-3; maybe TRBD2 (5 bases). Germline lookup yields CDR1 SGHVS and CDR2 FNYEAQ. V shed 0 bases and J shed 0 bases, with 13 bases lying between them. CDR3 length: 17 amino acids. This CDR3 reads CASSLASGGLSTDTQYF. CDR3 DNA sequence: TGTGCCAGCAGCTTAGCGTCCGGAGGCCTAAGCACAGATACGCAGTATTTT.

This chain joins TRBV5-4 and TRBJ2-3; D not certain. The germline V gene has CDR1 SGHNT and CDR2 YYREEE (reference sequence). CDR3 size: 14 residues. The V end was cut by 2 bases, the J end by 0 bases, with 7 bases between. The CDR3 loop reads CASSFLPSTDTQYF. CDR3 bases: TGTGCCAGCAGCTTTTTGCCGAGCACAGATACGCAGTATTTT.

This chain joins TRBV7-6 and TRBJ1-3, with TRBD1 matching 8 bases. The CDR3 extends over 16 amino acids. From germline, CDR1 is SGHVS and CDR2 FNYEAQ. The ends lost 1 base at V and 0 bases at J; junction bases unmatched: 2. CDR3 DNA sequence: TGTGCCAGCAGCTTAGGCACAGGGGGCTCTGGAAACACCATATATTTT. Translating gives CASSLGTGGSGNTIYF.

The chain links TRBV30 to TRBJ2-7, with TRBD2 identical over 12 bases. V lost 7 bases and J lost 7; bases outside the gene matches: 26. CDR1 and CDR2 from the germline V gene are GTSNPN and SVGIG (reference sequence). The CDR3 contains 19 residues. CDR3 sequence: CAFNWGLSDRLAGEGEQYF. CDR3 in DNA: TGTGCCTTCAACTGGGGGCTGTCTGATCGACTAGCGGGAGAGGGGGAGCAGTACTTC.

V usage is TRBV28 and J usage is TRBJ1-4; a weak D match, TRBD1 (5 bases). V lost 6 bases and J lost 7, with 21 bases in between. CDR3 size: 16 residues. CDR1 and CDR2 from the germline V gene are MDHEN and SYDVKM. The CDR3 region is CASSLLGEGAFEKLFF. The DNA for the CDR3 is TGTGCCAGCAGCCTCCTCGGTGAAGGGGCGTTTGAAAAACTGTTTTTT.

The chain recombines TRBV19 with TRBJ2-7; 11 bases map to TRBD1. The CDR3 spans 15 residues. Germline CDR1 and CDR2: LNHDA and SQIVND (reference sequence). Trimming removed 7 bases from V and 3 bases from J; junction bases left unmatched: 8. CDR3 amino acids: CASKEVGTGGYEQYF. Written as DNA, the CDR3 is TGTGCCAGTAAGGAGGTCGGGACAGGGGGCTACGAGCAGTACTTC.

The CDR3: CASSFRDRGWNQPQHF. The DNA of the CDR3 is TGTGCCAGCAGTTTCCGGGACAGGGGGTGGAATCAGCCCCAGCATTTT. The chain is built from TRBV28 and TRBJ1-5; TRBD1 agrees at 11 bases. The CDR3 runs to 16 residues. Germline V gives CDR1 MDHEN, CDR2 SYDVKM. The trim removed 3 bases at V and 4 bases at J, leaving 5 bases unmatched.

The rearrangement uses TRBV4-1 and TRBJ2-7; TRBD1 aligns across 11 bases. Germline CDR1 reads MGHRA; CDR2 reads YSYEKL. V was pared by 4 bases and J by 0 bases, with 2 bases of the junction left unmatched. The length of the CDR3 is 15 residues. The CDR3 DNA follows: TGCGCCAGCAGCCCTGGACAGGGGGCCTCCTACGAGCAGTACTTC. Its translation is CASSPGQGASYEQYF.

The chain links TRBV6-5 to TRBJ2-3; no clear D gene. V lost 0 bases and J lost 3, with 4 bases in between. Germline loops: CDR1 MNHEY, CDR2 SVGAGI. The CDR3 covers 13 residues. CDR3 protein: CASSYSITDTQYF. The CDR3 DNA reads TGTGCCAGCAGTTACTCAATTACAGATACGCAGTATTTT.

The V call is TRBV7-2, the J call TRBJ2-1; 11 bases are shared with TRBD1. The junction had 4 bases not matched to a gene; V was cut back by 5 bases and J by 4 bases. The CDR3 length is 15 residues. Germline V gives CDR1 SGHTA, CDR2 FQGNSA. CDR3 protein: CASSRGTGGYNEQFF. The CDR3, as DNA: TGTGCCAGCAGCCGTGGGACAGGGGGTTACAATGAGCAGTTCTTC.

This clone was seen a single time. This chain connects TRBV5-1 to TRBJ2-3, with D unclear. Germline CDR1 and CDR2: SGHRS and YFSETQ. The CDR3 loop spans 13 amino acids. The germline V and J ends were trimmed by 0 bases and 3 bases, with 5 bases remaining between them. CDR3 region: CASSLGGTDTQYF. The CDR3 bases are TGCGCCAGCAGCTTGGGCGGAACAGATACGCAGTATTTT.

J is TRBJ1-4 and V is TRBV7-2; 8 bases align to TRBD1. From germline, CDR1 is SGHTA and CDR2 FQGNSA. CDR3 length equals 14 residues. Trimming removed 1 base from V and 7 bases from J; junction bases left unmatched: 2. CDR3 in amino acids: CASSLGQGSEKLFF. The CDR3 DNA is TGTGCCAGCAGCTTAGGACAGGGGAGTGAAAAACTGTTTTTT.

The rearrangement joins TRBV6-1 to TRBJ1-1; D gene unclear. The V and J ends lost 3 bases and 2 bases respectively, with 10 bases between them. The CDR3 has 14 amino acids. CDR1 is MNHNS, CDR2 SASEGT, per germline. Here the CDR3 reads CASSDTLDNTEAFF. CDR3 nucleotide sequence: TGTGCCAGCAGTGATACGCTGGACAACACTGAAGCTTTCTTT.

This chain uses TRBV25-1 with TRBJ1-1; D call uncertain. Germline loops: CDR1 MGHDK, CDR2 SYGVNS. V lost 6 bases and J 5 bases, leaving 7 bases between the germline ends. CDR3 length: 11 residues. The CDR3 spells CASSDYTEAFF. In DNA form, the CDR3 reads TGTGCCAGCAGCGACTATACTGAAGCTTTCTTT.

The rearrangement uses TRBV25-1 and TRBJ1-1; D perhaps matches TRBD1 (6 bases). Germline CDR1 is MGHDK and CDR2 is SYGVNS. Deletions cut 4 bases from V and 1 base from J, with 22 bases between. The CDR3 is 18 amino acids. The CDR3 region has the DNA TGTGCCAGCAGTGGGGGGCACAGGGCCCCGGGGCAGAACACTGAAGCTTTCTTT. It is translated as CASSGGHRAPGQNTEAFF. The full variable domain, in which reference TRBV25-1 and TRBJ1-1 provide the parts outside the CDR3, is EADIYQTPRYLVIGTGKKITLECSQTMGHDKMYWYQQDPGMELHLIHYSYGVNSTEKGDLSSESTVSRIRTEHFPLTLESARPSHTSQYLCASSGGHRAPGQNTEAFFGQGTRLTVV.

This clone was observed a few times. The rearrangement links TRBV28 to TRBJ1-2; D unresolved. V shed 5 bases and J shed 0 bases, with 7 bases lying between them. This CDR3 has 13 amino acids. The V gene's germline CDR1 is MDHEN and CDR2 SYDVKM. CDR3 in DNA: TGTGCCAGCAGTCGGATCCCTAACTATGGCTACACCTTC. Protein: CASSRIPNYGYTF.

The V gene is TRBV19, the J gene TRBJ1-3, with unresolved D. This CDR3 has 16 residues. The germline V gene has CDR1 LNHDA and CDR2 SQIVND (reference sequence). Trimming cost V 5 bases and J 6 bases, with 20 bases left between them. For the CDR3, the DNA is TGTGCCAGTAGTTTTAACCCCCAACGGCCGGAAAACACCATATATTTT. Amino acid sequence: CASSFNPQRPENTIYF.